This T cell receptor (beta chain) was sequenced during a study of cytomegalovirus exposure and HLA in healthy donors. The overall study: A prior study identified approximately 110 million unique TCR beta sequences from roughly 180 million T cells.

This clone was seen more than once but under ten times. As yet, its antigen is unknown. The study sampled nominally healthy donors, though unrecorded immune exposures were likely. Both 60 Vbeta primers and 13 Jbeta primers went into the PCR. The data were produced by immunoSEQ multiplex PCR, yet TCRdb's version contains in-frame clones alone and is incomplete. The sample lists 82,000 or so clones, roughly a tenth occurring once. Study-wide points: A few V segments could not be told apart, such as TRBV6-2 and TRBV6-3, and were left out. In an earlier analysis, productive rearrangement rates for most beta V segments clustered near 90% or 30%.

CDR1 and CDR2 from the germline V gene are LNHDA and SQIVND (reference sequence). Trimming left V 6 bases short and J 8 bases short, with 16 bases between. The CDR3 sequence is 13 residues long. The J gene is TRBJ1-2, the V gene TRBV19, with D tentatively TRBD1 (6 bases). The sample taken for sequencing was PBMCs. This receptor was obtained from a man in his 60s in good health and CMV-seropositive. In DNA, the CDR3 is TGTGCCAGTAGCTACGGGACATTTTCCGGCTACACCTTC. Translated, it gives CASSYGTFSGYTF.